This is a list of T cell receptor beta chains from one sample in a study of blood T cells in healthy people across ages. TCRdb reprocessed the 5' RACE reads with MiXCR, giving one entry per CDR3 protein. The profile shows roughly 410,000 distinct CDR3 sequences, about 49% of them singletons. Sequencing input: blood. Receptor source: a man in his sixties in good health. The CDR3 runs from the conserved cysteine through the conserved F or W. The D gene is left open where the match is weak. Where a row states a size, it is once, few, many or the class of an expanded clone; other rows omit it.

V	J	size	D	CDR3	DNA
TRBV10-3	TRBJ2-1	-	TRBD1	CAIRDRGYNEQFF	TGTGCCATCCGGGACAGGGGCTACAATGAGCAGTTCTTC
TRBV5-5	TRBJ1-4	once	-	CASTSGQPNEKLFF	TGTGCCAGCACCTCGGGACAACCTAATGAAAAACTGTTTTTT
TRBV7-7	TRBJ2-5	-	TRBD1	CASSLSTGGQETQYF	TGTGCTAGCAGCTTATCGACAGGGGGGCAAGAGACCCAGTACTTC
TRBV30	TRBJ1-2	few	-	CAWRRGGYTF	TGTGCCTGGAGGAGGGGAGGCTACACCTTC
TRBV5-1	TRBJ2-1	-	-	CASSLEREGNEQFF	TGCGCCAGCAGCTTGGAACGGGAAGGCAATGAGCAGTTCTTC
TRBV20-1	TRBJ2-1	-	TRBD2	CSARDSGSDEQFF	TGCAGTGCTAGAGACAGCGGGAGCGATGAGCAGTTCTTC
TRBV25-1	TRBJ1-4	-	-	CASSDWGRVGEKLFF	TGTGCCAGCAGTGACTGGGGCAGGGTGGGCGAAAAACTGTTTTTT
TRBV11-2	TRBJ2-2	-	-	CASSGDQNTGELFF	TGTGCCAGCAGCGGGGACCAGAACACCGGGGAGCTGTTTTTT
TRBV20-1	TRBJ2-5	-	TRBD1	CSARRQGAWETQYF	TGCAGTGCTAGGAGACAGGGGGCCTGGGAGACCCAGTACTTC
TRBV6-5	TRBJ2-7	-	TRBD2	CASSYLTAGGSYEQYF	TGTGCCAGCAGTTACTTAACGGCGGGGGGCTCCTACGAGCAGTACTTC
TRBV11-1	TRBJ2-5	-	-	CASSLGVDGGETQYF	TGTGCCAGCAGCTTAGGCGTCGACGGGGGTGAGACCCAGTACTTC
TRBV20-1	TRBJ2-7	many	-	CSARRDSYEQYF	TGCAGCGCCAGAAGGGACTCCTACGAGCAGTACTTC
TRBV6-5	TRBJ1-6	-	-	CASSTGTFGNSPLHF	TGTGCCAGCAGTACCGGGACGTTTGGTAATTCACCCCTCCACTTT
TRBV12-3/TRBV12-4	TRBJ2-3	-	TRBD2	CASRVSGGNADTQYF	TGTGCCAGCAGGGTTAGCGGGGGGAATGCAGATACGCAGTATTTT
TRBV20-1	TRBJ2-3	few	TRBD1	CSASSDRGLTDTQYF	TGCAGTGCTAGTTCCGACAGGGGATTGACAGATACGCAGTATTTT
TRBV24-1	TRBJ2-4	-	-	CATSDPAGNIQYF	TGTGCCACCAGTGACCCCGCCGGAAACATTCAGTACTTC
TRBV9	TRBJ2-5	-	-	CASSVSPGQETQYF	TGTGCCAGCAGCGTATCCCCGGGACAAGAGACCCAGTACTTC
TRBV6-5	TRBJ1-2	-	-	CASSYTGTTPYGYTF	TGTGCCAGCAGTTACACCGGGACCACTCCCTATGGCTACACCTTC
TRBV9	TRBJ2-2	-	-	CASSQNAGELFF	TGTGCCAGCAGCCAGAACGCCGGGGAGCTGTTTTTT
TRBV27	TRBJ1-5	-	TRBD1	CASRRGTGFQPQHF	TGTGCCAGCAGACGTGGGACAGGGTTTCAGCCCCAGCATTTT
TRBV7-2	TRBJ2-7	-	TRBD2	CTSSIGAGSYEQYF	TGTACCAGCAGCATCGGAGCGGGATCCTACGAGCAGTACTTC
TRBV18	TRBJ1-3	-	-	CASSPREASGNTIYF	TGTGCCAGCTCACCACGGGAGGCCTCTGGAAACACCATATATTTT
TRBV20-1	TRBJ2-4	-	-	CSATNRQNAKNTQYF	TGCAGTGCCACCAATCGACAGAACGCCAAAAACACTCAGTACTTC
TRBV19	TRBJ2-7	-	-	CASSMRGGTYEQYF	TGTGCCAGTAGTATGCGAGGGGGAACCTACGAGCAGTACTTC
TRBV7-2	TRBJ2-7	-	-	CASSQAYAEQYF	TGTGCCAGCAGCCAGGCGTACGCCGAGCAGTACTTC
TRBV20-1	TRBJ2-7	-	TRBD1	CSAKAKRGPYNEQYF	TGCAGTGCTAAGGCGAAGAGGGGGCCCTACAATGAGCAGTACTTC
TRBV11-2	TRBJ2-3	once	TRBD1	CASSDRQGSTDTQYF	TGTGCCAGCAGCGATAGACAGGGAAGCACAGATACGCAGTATTTT
TRBV29-1	TRBJ1-2	-	TRBD1	CSVQTGGLGYGYTF	TGCAGCGTCCAGACAGGGGGCCTCGGCTATGGCTACACCTTC
TRBV20-1	TRBJ2-3	-	-	CSARPWGRGGTDTQYF	TGCAGTGCTAGACCCTGGGGCAGGGGAGGCACAGATACGCAGTATTTT
TRBV30	TRBJ2-5	-	-	CAWSRASWETQYF	TGTGCCTGGAGTAGGGCTAGCTGGGAGACCCAGTACTTC
TRBV6-1	TRBJ2-7	-	TRBD2	CASRKEREWSYEQYF	TGTGCCAGCAGGAAAGAGCGGGAGTGGTCCTACGAGCAGTACTTC
TRBV20-1	TRBJ2-1	-	-	CSALINEQFF	TGCAGTGCCCTGATTAATGAGCAGTTCTTC